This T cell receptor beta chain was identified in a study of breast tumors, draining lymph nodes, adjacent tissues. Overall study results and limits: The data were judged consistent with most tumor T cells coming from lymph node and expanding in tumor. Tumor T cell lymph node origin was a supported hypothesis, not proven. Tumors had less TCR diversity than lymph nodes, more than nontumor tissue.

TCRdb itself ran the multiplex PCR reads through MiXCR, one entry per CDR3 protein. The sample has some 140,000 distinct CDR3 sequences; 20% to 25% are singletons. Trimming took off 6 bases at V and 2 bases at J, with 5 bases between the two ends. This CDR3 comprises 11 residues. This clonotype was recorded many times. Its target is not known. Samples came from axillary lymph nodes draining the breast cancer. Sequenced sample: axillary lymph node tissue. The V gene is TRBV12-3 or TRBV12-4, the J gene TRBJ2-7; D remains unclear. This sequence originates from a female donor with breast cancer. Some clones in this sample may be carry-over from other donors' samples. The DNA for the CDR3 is TGTGCCAGCAGCCCAGCCTACGAGCAGTACTTC. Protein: CASSPAYEQYF.